The next 19 T cell receptor beta chains were all read from a single sample in a study of T cell therapy after organ transplantation. No antigen has been identified for these receptors. Assay used: immunoSEQ multiplex PCR; TCRdb lists only in-frame clones, some missing. The data show approximately 52,000 clones, about 94% seen once. Sequencing used CD8+ T cells from blood, obtained before autologous CMV-specific T cell therapy. The receptors were gathered from a human patient who had received a solid organ transplant and had CMV disease.

The chain employs TRBV27 and TRBJ2-7; TRBD1 matches 7 bases. CDR1 and CDR2 (germline): MNHEY, SMNVEV (reference sequence). Germline trimming cut 5 bases from V and 3 bases from J; bases unmatched to any gene: 7. The CDR3 totals 14 residues. CDR3 loop: CASSTRTGYYEQYF. The CDR3 bases are TGTGCCAGCAGTACTCGGACAGGATACTACGAGCAGTACTTC.

CDR3 DNA sequence: TGTGCCAGCTCACCTAGGGACAGGGGTAACGAGCAGTACTTC. Its translation is CASSPRDRGNEQYF. The V gene is TRBV18, the J gene TRBJ2-7; TRBD1 matches at 10 bases. Germline V gene data show CDR1 as KGHSH and CDR2 as LQKENI. The length of the CDR3 is 14 residues. V gave up 3 bases and J gave up 5 bases; unmatched junction bases: 4.

A single count supports this clone. This rearrangement joins TRBV11-2 to TRBJ2-1, with D hard to call. The CDR3 has 11 residues. V was shortened by 3 bases and J by 8 bases, with 5 bases between the two germline ends. Germline V gene sequence: CDR1 SGHAT, CDR2 FQNNGV. CDR3 residues: CASSLVDEQFF. In DNA, the CDR3 is TGTGCCAGCAGCTTGGTGGATGAGCAGTTCTTC.

The rearrangement uses TRBV5-5 and TRBJ2-1; D not resolved. With 0 bases removed from V and 2 bases from J, the gap between germline ends came to 3 bases. Germline-derived CDR1 and CDR2 are SGHKS and YYEKEE (reference sequence). There are 13 residues in the CDR3. CDR3 residues: CASSLGPYNEQFF. The CDR3 nucleotides read TGTGCCAGCAGCTTGGGACCCTACAATGAGCAGTTCTTC.

The chain recombines TRBV6-1 with TRBJ1-6, with D maybe TRBD1 (5 bases). CDR3 length equals 13 residues. Trimming pared 9 bases from V and 14 bases from J, leaving 20 bases between. The germline CDR1 and CDR2 sequences are MNHNS and SASEGT. This chain's CDR3 is CASGDPNNLSLHF. CDR3 sequence (DNA): TGTGCCAGTGGGGACCCGAATAATTTATCCCTCCACTTT.

V and J are TRBV30 and TRBJ1-5; D unresolved. Germline CDR1 is GTSNPN and CDR2 is SVGIG (reference sequence). The CDR3 has 15 residues. V lost 0 bases to trimming and J lost 5 bases, with 14 bases between them. Here the CDR3 reads CAWSVDESAHQPQHF. The CDR3 DNA reads as TGTGCCTGGAGTGTCGACGAATCGGCCCATCAGCCCCAGCATTTT.

V usage is TRBV19 and J usage is TRBJ2-1; D is unclear. There are 11 residues in the CDR3. Germline V CDR1 and CDR2: LNHDA, SQIVND (reference sequence). The germline V and J ends were trimmed by 7 bases and 9 bases, with 10 bases remaining between them. CDR3 DNA sequence: TGTGCCAGTACCGGTTTGGGTGAGCAGTTCTTC. It translates to CASTGLGEQFF.

J is TRBJ1-1 and V is TRBV9, with 8 bases fitting TRBD1. V dropped 0 bases and J dropped 0; count of bases not matched to a gene: 4. Germline values: CDR1 SGDLS, CDR2 YYNGEE. This CDR3 comprises 16 residues. CDR3 sequence (DNA): TGTGCCAGCAGCGTAGGGACAGGGCCTATGAACACTGAAGCTTTCTTT. This sequence encodes CASSVGTGPMNTEAFF.

This rearrangement joins TRBV19 to TRBJ2-1; 9 bases align to TRBD2. V lost 3 bases, J lost 5 bases, and 8 bases stayed unmatched. Germline V gene sequence: CDR1 LNHDA, CDR2 SQIVND (reference sequence). The CDR3 length is 16 residues. The CDR3 sequence is CASSMRAGGPHNEQFF. The CDR3 coding sequence is TGTGCCAGTAGTATGAGGGCGGGAGGGCCGCACAATGAGCAGTTCTTC.

The rearrangement links TRBV19 to TRBJ2-1; D is perhaps TRBD1 (7 bases). The V gene lost 5 bases and the J gene lost 4 bases, with 15 bases spanning the gap. The germline V gene encodes CDR1 LNHDA and CDR2 SQIVND (reference sequence). The CDR3 runs 15 residues. In DNA form, the CDR3 reads TGTGCCAGTAGTTTTGAGACAGGGACTTACAATGAGCAGTTCTTC. It encodes CASSFETGTYNEQFF.

The J gene is TRBJ2-7, the V gene TRBV11-2, with D maybe TRBD1 (6 bases). Trimming took 5 bases from V and 5 from J, leaving 22 bases between them. The germline gives CDR1 SGHAT, CDR2 FQNNGV. CDR3 length equals 16 residues. CDR3 bases: TGTGCCAGCAGCCTACACGTTGACAGGTCTCGAGACGAGCAGTACTTC. Translating it yields CASSLHVDRSRDEQYF.

The V and J genes are TRBV7-9 and TRBJ1-6; D ambiguous. Between the trimmed V and J ends, which lost 5 bases and 5 bases, there was a span of 10 bases. Germline lookup yields CDR1 SEHNR and CDR2 FQNEAQ (reference sequence). The CDR3 sequence is 14 residues long. Here the CDR3 reads CASSQRLDNSPLHF. The CDR3 nucleotides read TGTGCCAGCAGCCAGAGACTCGATAATTCACCCCTCCACTTT. Complete variable domain (other parts from reference TRBV7-9 and TRBJ1-6): DTGVSQNPRHKITKRGQNVTFRCDPISEHNRLYWYRQTLGQGPEFLTYFQNEAQLEKSRLLSDRFSAERPKGSFSTLEIQRTEQGDSAMYLCASSQRLDNSPLHFGNGTRLTVT.

This sequence joins TRBV13 and TRBJ2-1; TRBD2 agrees at 12 bases. CDR1 and CDR2 from the germline V gene are PRHDT and FYEKMQ (reference sequence). J was trimmed by 7 bases and V by 3 bases; bases with no gene match: 4. The CDR3 runs 15 residues. In DNA form, the CDR3 reads TGTGCCAGCAGCTTTAGACTAGCGGGAGTGAATGAGCAGTTCTTC. It encodes CASSFRLAGVNEQFF.

The chain has TRBV7-8 and TRBJ2-3; tentatively, D is TRBD1 (8 bases). Germline assignment: CDR1 SGHVS and CDR2 FQNEAQ. V was cut by 5 bases and J by 6 bases, with 21 bases left in between. The CDR3 is 16 amino acids. The CDR3 nucleotides read TGTGCCAGCAGCCCCGACAGGGGAGGGGTGCGCGATACGCAGTATTTT. Its protein is CASSPDRGGVRDTQYF.

The V and J genes are TRBV30 and TRBJ1-6; D is ambiguous. Looked up from germline, CDR1 is GTSNPN and CDR2 is SVGIG (reference sequence). The CDR3 is 15 residues long. Trimming left V 0 bases short and J 6 bases short, with 12 bases between. The CDR3 DNA follows: TGTGCCTGGAGTGTATCGGTAGCAACTAATTCACCCCTCCACTTT. This gives the protein CAWSVSVATNSPLHF.

V gene TRBV6-1 combines with J gene TRBJ1-2; D unclear. CDR1 MNHNS and CDR2 SASEGT come from the germline V gene. The CDR3 is 16 amino acids. Trimming removed 0 bases from V and 7 bases from J, with 18 bases in between. The CDR3 nucleotides are TGTGCCAGCAGTGAAGCCCCACCCGACCCTGCTATTGGCTACACCTTC. This codes for CASSEAPPDPAIGYTF.

V and J are TRBV13 and TRBJ2-1, with a weak D call TRBD2 (6 bases). Germline lookup yields CDR1 PRHDT and CDR2 FYEKMQ (reference sequence). Between the trimmed V and J ends, which lost 5 bases and 0 bases, there was a span of 14 bases. The CDR3 consists of 16 residues. CDR3 in amino acids: CASSGGLASSYNEQFF. The CDR3, as DNA: TGTGCCAGCAGCGGGGGGTTAGCGAGCTCCTACAATGAGCAGTTCTTC.

A single count supports this clone. The chain combines TRBV6-7 with TRBJ2-1, with D unclear. TRBV6-7 falls under the ORF class, with uncertain function. The CDR3 runs to 15 residues. V lost 2 bases and J 1 base, leaving 9 bases between the germline ends. In DNA, the CDR3 is TGTGCCAGCAGTTACCGGAAGTGTTCCTACAATGAGCAGTTCTTC. This translates into CASSYRKCSYNEQFF.

The chain carries TRBV19 and TRBJ2-1, with TRBD1 matching over 8 bases. Trimming at V came to 7 bases and at J to 7 bases, leaving 12 bases not matched to a gene. Germline V gene lookup returns CDR1 LNHDA and CDR2 SQIVND (reference sequence). CDR3 length: 15 residues. CDR3 region: CASTSTQDRVNEQFF. CDR3 DNA: TGTGCCAGTACCTCAACCCAGGACAGGGTGAATGAGCAGTTCTTC.